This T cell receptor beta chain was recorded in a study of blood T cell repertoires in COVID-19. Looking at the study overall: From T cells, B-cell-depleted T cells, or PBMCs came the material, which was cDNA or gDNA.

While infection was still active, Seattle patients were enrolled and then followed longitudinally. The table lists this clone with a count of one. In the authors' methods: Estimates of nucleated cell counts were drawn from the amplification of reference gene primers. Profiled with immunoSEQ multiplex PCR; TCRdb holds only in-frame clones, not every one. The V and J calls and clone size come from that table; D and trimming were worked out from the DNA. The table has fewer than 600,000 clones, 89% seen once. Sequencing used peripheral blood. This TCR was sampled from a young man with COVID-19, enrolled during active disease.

CDR3 in DNA: TGTGCCAGCAGCTTGGGACTAGCGGGAGGAGCGTACAATGAGCAGTTCTTC. Translating it yields CASSLGLAGGAYNEQFF. The V call is TRBV5-5, the J call TRBJ2-1, with 13 positions matching TRBD2. V shed 0 bases and J 4 bases; nucleotides not matched to a gene: 4. In germline, CDR1 is SGHKS, CDR2 YYEKEE (reference sequence). CDR3 size: 17 residues. Complete variable domain (other parts from reference TRBV5-5 and TRBJ2-1): DAGVTQSPTHLIKTRGQQVTLRCSPISGHKSVSWYQQVLGQGPQFIFQYYEKEERGRGNFPDRFSARQFPNYSSELNVNALLLGDSALYLCASSLGLAGGAYNEQFFGPGTRLTVL.